Each of the 24 T cell receptor beta chains below was sequenced from the same sample in a study of OX40 agonist ivuxolimab in advanced cancers. This table comes from immunoSEQ multiplex PCR, and its TCRdb copy is limited to in-frame clones, with some not included. Altogether about 60,000 clones are present, approximately 86% being singletons, with the ten largest covering roughly 1.1%. The material sequenced was CD4+ or CD8+ T cells sorted from blood, taken in a trial of the OX40 agonist ivuxolimab. Receptor source: an adult with an advanced solid tumor such as melanoma, head and neck, liver or kidney cancer.

This sequence joins TRBV5-4 and TRBJ2-3; a possible D gene is TRBD1 (6 bases). The germline V gene has CDR1 SGHNT and CDR2 YYREEE (reference sequence). This CDR3 has 15 residues. Trimming pared 4 bases from V and 3 bases from J, leaving 15 bases between. CDR3 bases: TGTGCCAGCAGCCCAAGACAGGACGGGACAGATACGCAGTATTTT. Translation gives CASSPRQDGTDTQYF.

The J gene is TRBJ2-2, the V gene TRBV2; D not certain. CDR3 length: 12 residues. Between the trimmed V and J ends, which lost 8 bases and 5 bases, there was a span of 9 bases. CDR1 and CDR2 from the germline V gene are SNHLY and FYNNEI. The CDR3 loop is CASEVETGELFF. CDR3 sequence (DNA): TGTGCCAGCGAGGTTGAAACCGGGGAGCTGTTTTTT.

The genes are TRBV27 and TRBJ2-1; D possibly matches TRBD1 or TRBD2 (6 bases each). Germline assignment: CDR1 MNHEY and CDR2 SMNVEV (reference sequence). Trimming shortened V by 7 bases and J by 8 bases, and 18 bases separated the two germline ends. The CDR3 spans 14 residues. CDR3: CASKIRGGRHEQFF. The CDR3 nucleotides read TGTGCCAGCAAGATCAGAGGGGGGAGACATGAGCAGTTCTTC.

The J gene is TRBJ1-5, the V gene TRBV21-1; the D call in the table, TRBD1, was not verified against the DNA. TRBV21-1 has pseudogene status. This CDR3 spans 17 amino acids. Written as DNA, the CDR3 is TGTGCCAGCAATCTAGGACAGGGGGGTGATAGCAATCAGCCCCAGCATTTT. It is translated as CASNLGQGGDSNQPQHF.

The chain couples TRBV6-5 to TRBJ1-2; weak D call: TRBD1 (6 bases). V shed 8 bases and J shed 3 bases, with 16 bases lying between them. CDR3 length: 14 residues. Germline V gene data show CDR1 as MNHEY and CDR2 as SVGAGI. CDR3 bases: TGTGCCAGCCGAACTACAGGACAGTACTATGGCTACACCTTC. Translation: CASRTTGQYYGYTF.

The V gene is TRBV28, the J gene TRBJ2-7; D uncertain. Germline assignment: CDR1 MDHEN and CDR2 SYDVKM. CDR3 length equals 13 residues. The V and J ends lost 10 bases and 7 bases respectively, with 20 bases between them. The CDR3 is CATLPSAPTEQYF. The DNA of the CDR3 is TGTGCCACTCTACCCAGCGCACCTACGGAGCAGTACTTC.

The CDR3 is CASSTRTGGSYEQYF. The CDR3 coding sequence is TGTGCCAGCAGTACTCGGACAGGGGGCTCCTACGAGCAGTACTTC. The chain combines TRBV6-6 with TRBJ2-7; 10 nucleotides match TRBD1. CDR1 MNHNY and CDR2 SVGAGI come from the germline V gene (reference sequence). After removal of 5 bases from V and 0 bases from J, the junction contained 4 bases not matched to a gene. The CDR3 is 15 residues long.

V is TRBV28 and J is TRBJ2-7, with D tentatively TRBD1 (5 bases). The CDR3 is 15 amino acids. CDR1 is MDHEN and CDR2 is SYDVKM in the germline V gene. V was pared by 5 bases and J by 2 bases, with 16 bases between. CDR3 sequence (DNA): TGTGCCAGCAGTGGGGCGAATCCCGGCACCTACGAGCAGTACTTC. Its protein product is CASSGANPGTYEQYF.

The chain is built from TRBV9 and TRBJ2-7; 7 bases are a match to TRBD2. CDR3 length: 15 residues. CDR1 and CDR2 (germline): SGDLS, YYNGEE. Trimming cost V 0 bases and J 6 bases; bases outside gene matches: 9. In DNA, the CDR3 is TGTGCCAGCAGCGTAGTCGGGGGGTCTCTCGGCGAGCAGTACTTC. It translates to CASSVVGGSLGEQYF.

The rearrangement uses TRBV11-3 and TRBJ2-3; D is undetermined. V lost 6 bases and J lost 0, with 13 bases in between. The CDR3 has 15 amino acids. In germline, CDR1 is SGHNT, CDR2 YENEEA. Here the CDR3 DNA reads TGTGCCAGCAGTCCCACTACCTCTAGCACAGATACGCAGTATTTT. Translated: CASSPTTSSTDTQYF.

V usage is TRBV5-1 and J usage is TRBJ2-7, with TRBD2 matching 7 bases. Germline V lookup: CDR1 SGHRS, CDR2 YFSETQ. This CDR3 comprises 15 residues. J gave up 0 bases and V 2 bases, and 5 bases lay outside the gene matches. The CDR3 protein is CASSFLAESSYEQYF. DNA for the CDR3: TGCGCCAGCAGCTTCCTAGCGGAGAGCTCCTACGAGCAGTACTTC.

This chain joins TRBV5-1 and TRBJ2-1; D is unresolved. CDR1 and CDR2 (germline): SGHRS, YFSETQ. V was trimmed by 5 bases and J by 0 bases, leaving 12 bases between them. There are 15 residues in the CDR3. The CDR3 DNA reads TGCGCCAGCAGGGTGACGGCAAGCTCCTACAATGAGCAGTTCTTC. Amino acids: CASRVTASSYNEQFF.

The chain carries TRBV19 and TRBJ1-5; D is unclear. This CDR3 region has 14 residues. The V end was cut by 3 bases, the J end by 0 bases, with 6 bases between. Germline V CDR1 and CDR2: LNHDA, SQIVND (reference sequence). The CDR3 nucleotides are TGTGCCAGTAGTATCTACTATAGCAATCAGCCCCAGCATTTT. Translating it yields CASSIYYSNQPQHF.

A single count supports this clone. This chain uses TRBV7-2 with TRBJ2-7, with D uncertain. Trimming removed 5 bases from V and 4 bases from J, with 9 bases in between. This CDR3 is 12 amino acids long. Germline CDR1 is SGHTA and CDR2 is FQGNSA. The CDR3 region is CASSQIGYEQYF. DNA for the CDR3: TGTGCCAGCAGCCAAATAGGTTACGAGCAGTACTTC.

The chain carries TRBV10-3 and TRBJ2-1; D is perhaps TRBD2 (5 bases). From germline, CDR1 is ENHRY and CDR2 SYGVKD. This CDR3 spans 13 amino acids. Trimming took off 8 bases at V and 6 bases at J, with 14 bases between the two ends. CDR3 protein: CAIGAAVINEQFF. The CDR3 coding sequence is TGTGCCATCGGTGCAGCGGTTATCAATGAGCAGTTCTTC.

This chain joins TRBV9 and TRBJ1-2; D call uncertain. The germline V and J ends were trimmed by 1 base and 0 bases, with 10 bases remaining between them. This CDR3 is built from 15 residues. The germline gives CDR1 SGDLS, CDR2 YYNGEE. For the CDR3, the DNA is TGTGCCAGCAGCGTATCGGCAGCCCCTAACTATGGCTACACCTTC. This sequence encodes CASSVSAAPNYGYTF. Variable domain in full (rest from reference TRBV9 and TRBJ1-2): DSGVTQTPKHLITATGQRVTLRCSPRSGDLSVYWYQQSLDQGLQFLIQYYNGEERAKGNILERFSAQQFPDLHSELNLSSLELGDSALYFCASSVSAAPNYGYTFGSGTRLTVV.

The V and J genes are TRBV6-5 and TRBJ1-2; 8 positions agree with TRBD1. CDR1 and CDR2 (germline): MNHEY, SVGAGI. Germline trimming cut 6 bases from V and 4 bases from J; bases unmatched to any gene: 10. The CDR3 spans 15 residues. This chain's CDR3 is CASRNPGQVFYGYTF. The CDR3, as DNA: TGTGCCAGCAGGAATCCGGGACAGGTTTTCTATGGCTACACCTTC.

This clone has only one observation. The V gene is TRBV4-3, the J gene TRBJ1-4, with D maybe TRBD1 (5 bases). This CDR3 has 16 residues. The germline V and J ends were trimmed by 0 bases and 4 bases, with 12 bases remaining between them. Per germline, CDR1 LGHNA and CDR2 YSLEER. The CDR3 spells CASSQDLGVNNEKLFF. The CDR3, as DNA: TGCGCCAGCAGCCAAGATCTGGGGGTAAATAATGAAAAACTGTTTTTT.

The chain uses TRBV28 and TRBJ1-2; TRBD1 matches 7 bases. V lost 6 bases and J lost 3; bases outside the gene matches: 7. This CDR3 comprises 14 residues. The germline V gene has CDR1 MDHEN and CDR2 SYDVKM. The chain's CDR3 is CASRRQGGDYGYTF. The CDR3 nucleotides are TGTGCCAGCAGACGACAGGGTGGGGACTATGGCTACACCTTC.

This clone was seen just once. This sequence joins TRBV28 and TRBJ2-1; 11 nucleotides line up with TRBD2. The V segment lost 4 bases and the J segment 7 bases; nucleotides outside the gene matches: 6. This CDR3 is built from 15 residues. Per the germline V gene, CDR1 is MDHEN and CDR2 is SYDVKM. This chain's CDR3 is CASSSTSGALNEQFF. The CDR3 bases are TGTGCCAGCAGTTCGACTAGCGGGGCTCTAAATGAGCAGTTCTTC.

This clone was counted once. The chain recombines TRBV7-2 with TRBJ2-7; D unresolved. The CDR3 contains 14 residues. Germline lookup yields CDR1 SGHTA and CDR2 FQGNSA. The germline V and J ends were trimmed by 0 bases and 2 bases, with 8 bases remaining between them. CDR3 region: CASSLAVGTYEQYF. CDR3 coding DNA: TGTGCCAGCAGCTTAGCAGTCGGAACCTACGAGCAGTACTTC.

CDR3 nucleotide sequence: TGCGCCAGCAGCTTGGAACAGGGGGAAGGCACCGGGGAGCTGTTTTTT. As protein: CASSLEQGEGTGELFF. The chain employs TRBV5-1 and TRBJ2-2; 8 nucleotides align to TRBD1. The CDR3 length is 16 residues. After removal of 0 bases from V and 4 bases from J, the junction contained 5 bases not matched to a gene. In germline, CDR1 is SGHRS, CDR2 YFSETQ.

This sequence joins TRBV27 and TRBJ1-1, with D possibly TRBD1 on 6 matching bases. This CDR3 has 15 residues. The germline V and J ends were trimmed by 3 bases and 5 bases, with 16 bases remaining between them. CDR1 and CDR2 (germline): MNHEY, SMNVEV (reference sequence). This chain's CDR3 is CASSFNRVRGTEAFF. CDR3 nucleotides: TGTGCCAGCAGTTTTAACAGGGTTAGGGGGACTGAAGCTTTCTTT.

The chain employs TRBV29-1 and TRBJ2-1, with 16 bases identical to TRBD2. With 6 bases clipped from V and 0 bases from J, the junction kept 5 bases outside the gene matches. The germline V gene has CDR1 SQVTM and CDR2 ANQGSEA. CDR3 length: 17 amino acids. DNA of the CDR3: TGCAGCGTGTTGGGACTAGCGGGAGGGCACTCCTACAATGAGCAGTTCTTC. Residues: CSVLGLAGGHSYNEQFF.